Each of the 27 T cell receptor beta chains below was sequenced from the same sample in a study of cytomegalovirus exposure and HLA in healthy donors. PCR employed 60 Vbeta and 13 Jbeta primers. Sequencing used immunoSEQ multiplex PCR; TCRdb keeps in-frame clones, though not all of them. Of fewer than 70,000 clones in the sample, roughly 71% are singletons; the top ten hold more than 9.5%. Sequencing used PBMCs. The receptors originated from a woman aged 60-70 years in good health and CMV-seropositive.

The chain links TRBV11-2 to TRBJ2-2; the D gene is possibly TRBD1 (5 bases). Germline values: CDR1 SGHAT, CDR2 FQNNGV. The ends were cut back, 3 bases at V and 6 bases at J, with 8 bases in the middle. The CDR3 extends over 13 amino acids. The CDR3 spells CASSFSRAGELFF. As DNA, the CDR3 is TGTGCCAGCAGCTTCTCCAGGGCCGGGGAGCTGTTTTTT.

On this clone: It is likely a read error, because the conserved phenylalanine at the end of the CDR3 is missing. The J gene is TRBJ1-3, the V gene TRBV2; tentative D call: TRBD1 (6 bases). Looked up from germline, CDR1 is SNHLY and CDR2 is FYNNEI. The CDR3 totals 14 residues. V gave up 6 bases and J gave up 3 bases, with 12 bases separating them. Here the CDR3 reads CASRARGIGNTIYV. The CDR3 nucleotides are TGTGCCAGCAGAGCCAGGGGAATTGGAAACACCATATATGTT.

V and J are TRBV9 and TRBJ2-3; TRBD2 matches 10 bases. Trimming cost V 1 base and J 3 bases; bases outside gene matches: 5. Germline-derived CDR1 and CDR2 are SGDLS and YYNGEE. CDR3 size: 16 residues. CDR3 bases: TGTGCCAGCAGCGTATACTCTAGCGGGAGTACAGATACGCAGTATTTT. Translating gives CASSVYSSGSTDTQYF.

The chain carries TRBV5-1 and TRBJ1-1; TRBD1 matches at 7 bases. Germline V gives CDR1 SGHRS, CDR2 YFSETQ. The J segment lost 2 bases and the V segment lost 3 bases, leaving 7 bases of the junction unmatched. The CDR3 extends over 15 amino acids. CDR3 region: CASSSLGQFNTEAFF. As DNA, the CDR3 is TGCGCCAGCAGCTCGTTGGGACAGTTTAACACTGAAGCTTTCTTT.

This chain uses TRBV30 with TRBJ1-2; the match to TRBD1 covers 8 bases. The CDR3 covers 13 residues. Looked up from germline, CDR1 is GTSNPN and CDR2 is SVGIG (reference sequence). V lost 6 bases, J lost 3 bases, and 6 bases stayed unmatched. CDR3 loop: CACLGQGDYGYTF. The CDR3 nucleotides read TGTGCCTGCTTAGGACAGGGCGACTATGGCTACACCTTC.

This chain links TRBV28 with TRBJ1-1; D might be TRBD1 (6 bases). The germline V and J ends were trimmed by 3 bases and 6 bases, with 14 bases remaining between them. The germline gives CDR1 MDHEN, CDR2 SYDVKM. The CDR3 spans 14 residues. CDR3 bases: TGTGCCAGCAGTTTCTCCCCCGGGACATCTGAAGCTTTCTTT. Protein sequence: CASSFSPGTSEAFF. The full variable domain, with the rest looked up from reference TRBV28 and TRBJ1-1, is DVKVTQSSRYLVKRTGEKVFLECVQDMDHENMFWYRQDPGLGLRLIYFSYDVKMKEKGDIPEGYSVSREKKERFSLILESASTNQTSMYLCASSFSPGTSEAFFGQGTRLTVV.

This chain connects TRBV25-1 to TRBJ1-2; D is unresolved. The CDR3 is made up of 14 amino acids. Trimming took 2 bases from V and 6 from J, leaving 13 bases between them. Germline CDR1 reads MGHDK; CDR2 reads SYGVNS. CDR3 sequence reads: CASSEDGLSHGYTF. Here the CDR3 DNA reads TGTGCCAGCAGTGAAGATGGTCTTAGCCATGGCTACACCTTC.

The CDR3 coding sequence is TGCAGCGTTGGTCAGGGGAACAATCAGCCCCAGCATTTT. It yields the protein CSVGQGNNQPQHF. The chain employs TRBV29-1 and TRBJ1-5; D is possibly TRBD1 (6 bases). Trimming pared 4 bases from V and 3 bases from J, leaving 10 bases between. The CDR3 is made up of 13 amino acids. Germline V gives CDR1 SQVTM, CDR2 ANQGSEA.

This clone was recorded a few times. The chain couples TRBV5-1 to TRBJ1-2, with 9 bases matching TRBD1. The CDR3 consists of 15 residues. The J segment lost 4 bases and the V segment lost 2 bases, leaving 6 bases of the junction unmatched. Per the germline V gene, CDR1 is SGHRS and CDR2 is YFSETQ. The CDR3: CASSFAPDRGYGYTF. The CDR3 DNA reads as TGCGCCAGCAGCTTTGCCCCGGACAGGGGCTATGGCTACACCTTC.

V and J are TRBV28 and TRBJ1-2; 7 nucleotides agree with TRBD1. Germline V gene sequence: CDR1 MDHEN, CDR2 SYDVKM. With V trimmed by 6 bases and J by 2 bases, 6 bases remained unmatched. The CDR3 sequence is 14 residues long. In nucleotides, the CDR3 is TGTGCCAGCAGAGACAGGGTCCGGAACTATGGCTACACCTTC. It yields the protein CASRDRVRNYGYTF.

The V call is TRBV5-1, the J call TRBJ2-2, with D perhaps matching TRBD2 (5 bases). Trimming pared 0 bases from V and 3 bases from J, leaving 9 bases between. This CDR3 region has 15 residues. The V gene's germline CDR1 is SGHRS and CDR2 YFSETQ. CDR3 nucleotide sequence: TGCGCCAGCAGCTTGGGGGAGTTAGACACCGGGGAGCTGTTTTTT. This encodes CASSLGELDTGELFF.

This chain connects TRBV5-6 to TRBJ2-2; D gene uncertain. The V end lost 0 bases, the J end lost 0 bases, and 6 bases lay between the germline ends. The germline gives CDR1 SGHDT, CDR2 YYEEEE. CDR3 length equals 15 residues. CDR3: CASSLARANTGELFF. CDR3 nucleotides: TGTGCCAGCAGCTTGGCACGGGCGAACACCGGGGAGCTGTTTTTT.

This sequence joins TRBV5-1 and TRBJ2-1; 11 bases line up with TRBD2. Germline V CDR1 and CDR2: SGHRS, YFSETQ. V lost 6 bases, J lost 3 bases, and 8 bases stayed unmatched. The CDR3 sequence is 16 residues long. The CDR3 region is CASTPLAGGVYNEQFF. The CDR3 region has the DNA TGCGCCAGCACACCATTAGCGGGAGGGGTCTACAATGAGCAGTTCTTC.

The V call is TRBV4-1, the J call TRBJ2-2; 7 nucleotides align to TRBD2. This CDR3 has 15 residues. Germline V gene lookup returns CDR1 MGHRA and CDR2 YSYEKL. V was clipped by 1 base and J by 4 bases; unmatched bases: 3. The CDR3 nucleotides are TGCGCCAGCAGCCAAGGGGGGAGGGGCACCGGGGAGCTGTTTTTT. It encodes CASSQGGRGTGELFF.

This clone was recorded only once. This sequence joins TRBV5-1 and TRBJ1-1; D is undetermined. The V gene lost 4 bases and the J gene lost 0 bases, with 16 bases spanning the gap. CDR1 is SGHRS, CDR2 YFSETQ, per germline. The CDR3 extends over 16 amino acids. The CDR3 region is CASSPGSAAVNTEAFF. The CDR3 DNA reads as TGCGCCAGCAGCCCCGGATCGGCAGCGGTGAACACTGAAGCTTTCTTT. The complete variable domain, with remaining parts taken from reference TRBV5-1 and TRBJ1-1, reads KAGVTQTPRYLIKTRGQQVTLSCSPISGHRSVSWYQQTPGQGLQFLFEYFSETQRNKGNFPGRFSGRQFSNSRSEMNVSTLELGDSALYLCASSPGSAAVNTEAFFGQGTRLTVV.

J is TRBJ1-1 and V is TRBV5-1, with D possibly TRBD1 on 6 matching bases. V lost 4 bases, J lost 0 bases, and 10 bases lay in between. Per the germline V gene, CDR1 is SGHRS and CDR2 is YFSETQ. This CDR3 has 14 residues. The DNA of the CDR3 is TGCGCCAGCAGCGCTGGACAGATGAACACTGAAGCTTTCTTT. It codes for CASSAGQMNTEAFF.

This clone was detected only a few times. This sequence joins TRBV29-1 and TRBJ1-1; no definite D call. The CDR3 has 11 residues. Trimming took 5 bases from V and 4 from J, leaving 8 bases between them. Germline CDR1 reads SQVTM; CDR2 reads ANQGSEA. CDR3 DNA sequence: TGCAGCGTTCGGGGATCCACTGAAGCTTTCTTT. This translates into CSVRGSTEAFF.

The chain has TRBV27 and TRBJ2-7; TRBD2 is a possible D gene (5 bases). The CDR3 contains 14 residues. The V end was cut by 2 bases, the J end by 2 bases, with 10 bases between. Germline lookup yields CDR1 MNHEY and CDR2 SMNVEV (reference sequence). This CDR3 reads CASSLRTFPYEQYF. CDR3 DNA sequence: TGTGCCAGCAGTTTACGGACTTTTCCCTACGAGCAGTACTTC.

J is TRBJ2-7 and V is TRBV7-9; D not resolved. The CDR3 runs to 15 residues. The V and J ends lost 2 bases and 4 bases respectively, with 15 bases between them. CDR1 is SEHNR, CDR2 FQNEAQ, per germline (reference sequence). CDR3 DNA: TGTGCCAGCAGCTTATCATACAGCAAATTATACGAGCAGTACTTC. The encoded protein is CASSLSYSKLYEQYF.

V gene TRBV10-3 combines with J gene TRBJ2-3; 8 positions match TRBD2. Unmatched junction bases numbered 5, after V lost 4 bases and J lost 5 bases. CDR1 ENHRY and CDR2 SYGVKD come from the germline V gene. This CDR3 has 14 residues. The CDR3 nucleotides read TGTGCCATCAGTGTCGGGGGGGCAAAAGATACGCAGTATTTT. Its protein product is CAISVGGAKDTQYF.

This clone occurred once. The chain carries TRBV6-1 and TRBJ2-5; D perhaps matches TRBD1 (5 bases). Trimming took off 0 bases at V and 1 base at J, with 12 bases between the two ends. Germline V CDR1 and CDR2: MNHNS, SASEGT. This CDR3 has 16 amino acids. CDR3 sequence (DNA): TGTGCCAGCAGTGAAGCGCTTCGAACAGGCCAAGAGACCCAGTACTTC. It codes for CASSEALRTGQETQYF.

J is TRBJ1-3 and V is TRBV5-4; D not certain. Germline assignment: CDR1 SGHNT and CDR2 YYREEE (reference sequence). Trimming took 0 bases from V and 9 from J, leaving 13 bases between them. CDR3 length: 14 amino acids. CDR3 nucleotide sequence: TGTGCCAGCAGCTTGGCTGGAGGGTCTAGCACCATATATTTT. Amino acid sequence: CASSLAGGSSTIYF.

The chain has TRBV6-5 and TRBJ1-1, with D possibly TRBD1 on 5 matching bases. Germline V lookup: CDR1 MNHEY, CDR2 SVGAGI. The CDR3 extends over 13 amino acids. Trimming cost V 3 bases and J 5 bases, with 10 bases left between them. CDR3 loop: CASSYFGGTEAFF. The CDR3 DNA reads TGTGCCAGCAGTTATTTCGGGGGAACTGAAGCTTTCTTT.

The J gene is TRBJ1-2, the V gene TRBV9; D is perhaps TRBD1 (6 bases). This CDR3 contains 14 residues. Looked up from germline, CDR1 is SGDLS and CDR2 is YYNGEE. V lost 4 bases and J 6 bases, leaving 16 bases between the germline ends. The CDR3 region has the DNA TGTGCCAGCAGCCAGCGGACAGAATCTGATGGCTACACCTTC. As protein: CASSQRTESDGYTF.

The CDR3 DNA reads TGTGCCTGGAGAACCTGGACAGGGGATACCTACGAGCAGTACTTC. This codes for CAWRTWTGDTYEQYF. This chain uses TRBV30 with TRBJ2-7; 9 nucleotides line up with TRBD1. CDR3 length equals 15 residues. Germline CDR1 GTSNPN, CDR2 SVGIG (reference sequence). Trimming at V came to 3 bases and at J to 2 bases, leaving 8 bases not matched to a gene.

V is TRBV10-2 and J is TRBJ2-7; a possible D gene is TRBD2 (6 bases). This CDR3 is built from 14 residues. Per germline, CDR1 WSHSY and CDR2 SAAADI. Trimming removed 6 bases at V and 3 bases at J, with 15 bases between. CDR3 bases: TGCGCCAGCAGAGACCCCCTAGCGCACTACGAGCAGTACTTC. Translating gives CASRDPLAHYEQYF.

The chain recombines TRBV5-1 with TRBJ1-2, with TRBD1 matching 9 bases. Losses at the gene ends were 5 bases for V and 4 bases for J; bases not matched to a gene: 9. This CDR3 comprises 15 residues. Germline CDR1 and CDR2: SGHRS and YFSETQ. CDR3 amino acids: CASSLTGGVSYGYTF. The CDR3 DNA reads as TGCGCCAGCAGTTTGACAGGGGGTGTCTCCTATGGCTACACCTTC.